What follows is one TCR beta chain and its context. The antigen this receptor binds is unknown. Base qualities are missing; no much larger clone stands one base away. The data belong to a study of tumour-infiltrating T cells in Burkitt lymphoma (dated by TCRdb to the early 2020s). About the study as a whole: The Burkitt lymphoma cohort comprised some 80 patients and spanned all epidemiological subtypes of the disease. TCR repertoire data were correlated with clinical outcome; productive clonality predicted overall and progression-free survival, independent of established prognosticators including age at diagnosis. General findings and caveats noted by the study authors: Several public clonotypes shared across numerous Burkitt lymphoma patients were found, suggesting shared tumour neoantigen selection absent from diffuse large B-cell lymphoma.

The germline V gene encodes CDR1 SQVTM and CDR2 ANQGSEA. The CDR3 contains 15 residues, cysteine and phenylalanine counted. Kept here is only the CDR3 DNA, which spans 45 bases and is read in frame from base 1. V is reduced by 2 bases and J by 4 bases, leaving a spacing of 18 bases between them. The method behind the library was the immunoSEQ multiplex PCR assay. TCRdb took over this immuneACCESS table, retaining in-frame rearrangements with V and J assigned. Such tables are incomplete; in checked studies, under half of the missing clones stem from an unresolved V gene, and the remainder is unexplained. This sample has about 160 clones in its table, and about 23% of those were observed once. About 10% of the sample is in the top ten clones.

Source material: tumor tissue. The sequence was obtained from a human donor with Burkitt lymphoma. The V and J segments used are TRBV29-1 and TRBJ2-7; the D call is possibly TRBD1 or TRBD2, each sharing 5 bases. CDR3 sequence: CSVELTGTGRYEQYF. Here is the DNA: TGCAGCGTTGAATTAACCGGGACGGGACGATACGAGCAGTACTTC.